Sequencing of this T cell receptor (beta chain) was carried out in a study of immune heterogeneity within non-small cell lung tumors. The germline CDR1 and CDR2 sequences are MDHEN and SYDVKM. The CDR3 totals 15 residues. The ends were cut back, 4 bases at V and 6 bases at J, with 16 bases in the middle. TCR beta CDR3 was amplified by multiplex PCR using 32 V and 13 J primers. TCRdb passed the multiplex PCR reads through MiXCR, listing each CDR3 protein once. The profile covers about 2,000 distinct CDR3 sequences, with under 30% appearing a single time and around 7.9% taken by the ten largest. General study points: In tumor regions, T-cell clonality showed a moderate but significant correlation with local tumor mutational burden (R approximately 0.34). Identical dominant CDR3 beta clonotypes were found repeatedly across the tumor sites of a single patient, and these appeared alongside high-frequency clones that were unique to particular tumor locations.

As to this clonotype: Its antigen is not identified.

The starting template was genomic DNA from bulk tumor, approximately 620 ng per sample. During surgery, several far-apart biopsies were obtained from every primary tumor. Patients with untreated, newly diagnosed non-small cell lung cancer underwent curative surgery. There were 15 donors in total. They were all newly diagnosed non-small cell lung cancer patients undergoing surgery with curative intent. The TCR originated in a woman aged 55-70 years with non-small cell lung cancer. This chain uses TRBV28 with TRBJ2-4, with D perhaps assigned TRBD1 or TRBD2 (6 bases each). The material sequenced was lung tumor tissue. The CDR3: CASSSPTGGGNIQYF. The DNA for the CDR3 is TGTGCCAGCAGTTCACCCACAGGAGGGGGAAACATTCAGTACTTC.